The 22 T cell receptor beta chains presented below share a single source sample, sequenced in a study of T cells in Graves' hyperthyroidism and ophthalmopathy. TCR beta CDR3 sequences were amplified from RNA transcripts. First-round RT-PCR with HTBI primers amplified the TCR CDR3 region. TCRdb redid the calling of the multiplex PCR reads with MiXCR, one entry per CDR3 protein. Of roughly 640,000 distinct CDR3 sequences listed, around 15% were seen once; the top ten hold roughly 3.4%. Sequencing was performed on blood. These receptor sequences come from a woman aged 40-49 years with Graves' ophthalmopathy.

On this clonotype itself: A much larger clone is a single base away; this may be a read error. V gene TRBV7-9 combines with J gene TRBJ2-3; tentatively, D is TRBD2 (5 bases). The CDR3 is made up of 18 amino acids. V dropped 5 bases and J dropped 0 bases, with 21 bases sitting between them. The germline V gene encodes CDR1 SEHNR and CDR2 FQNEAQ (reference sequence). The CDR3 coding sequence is TGTGCCAGCAGCACACCCCTGAACAGCGGCCGTAGCACAGATACGCAGTATTTT. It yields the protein CASSTPLNSGRSTDTQYF.

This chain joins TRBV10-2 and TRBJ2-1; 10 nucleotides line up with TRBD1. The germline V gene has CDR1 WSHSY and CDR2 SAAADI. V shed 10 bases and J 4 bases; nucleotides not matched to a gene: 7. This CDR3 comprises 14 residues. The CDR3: CATLRGQGYNEQFF. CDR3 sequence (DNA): TGCGCCACCCTAAGGGGACAGGGGTACAATGAGCAGTTCTTC.

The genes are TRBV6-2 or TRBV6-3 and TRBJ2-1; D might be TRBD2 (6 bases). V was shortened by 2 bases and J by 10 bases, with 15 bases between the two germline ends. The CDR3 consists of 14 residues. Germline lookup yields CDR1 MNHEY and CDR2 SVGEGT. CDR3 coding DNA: TGTGCCAGCAGTTACCGGCGGGGAAGCGGCGAGCAGTTCTTC. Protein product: CASSYRRGSGEQFF.

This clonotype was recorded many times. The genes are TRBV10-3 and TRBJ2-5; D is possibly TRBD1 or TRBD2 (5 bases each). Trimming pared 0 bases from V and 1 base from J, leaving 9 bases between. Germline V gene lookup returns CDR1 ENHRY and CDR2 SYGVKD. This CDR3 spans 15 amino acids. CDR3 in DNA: TGTGCCATCAGTGAGTCGTCGGGGCTCCAAGAGACCCAGTACTTC. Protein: CAISESSGLQETQYF.

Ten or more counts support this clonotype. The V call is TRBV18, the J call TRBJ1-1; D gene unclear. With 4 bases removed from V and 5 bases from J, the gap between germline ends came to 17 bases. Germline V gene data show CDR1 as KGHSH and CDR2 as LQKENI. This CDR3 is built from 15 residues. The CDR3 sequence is CASSLPKPQSTEAFF. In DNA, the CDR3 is TGTGCCAGCTCACTTCCTAAACCACAGTCGACTGAAGCTTTCTTT.

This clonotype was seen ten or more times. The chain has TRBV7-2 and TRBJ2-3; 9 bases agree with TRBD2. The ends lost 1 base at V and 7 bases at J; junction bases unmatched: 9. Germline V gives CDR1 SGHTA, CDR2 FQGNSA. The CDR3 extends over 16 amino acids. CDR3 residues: CASSLVGGGATNTQYF. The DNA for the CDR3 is TGTGCCAGCAGCTTAGTTGGCGGGGGGGCCACGAATACGCAGTATTTT.

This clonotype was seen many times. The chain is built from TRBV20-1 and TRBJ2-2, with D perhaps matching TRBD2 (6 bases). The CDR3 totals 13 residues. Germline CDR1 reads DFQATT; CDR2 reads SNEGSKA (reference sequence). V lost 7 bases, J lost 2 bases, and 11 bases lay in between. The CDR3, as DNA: TGCAGTGTTCGGGGAGGAAACACCGGGGAGCTGTTTTTT. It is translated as CSVRGGNTGELFF.

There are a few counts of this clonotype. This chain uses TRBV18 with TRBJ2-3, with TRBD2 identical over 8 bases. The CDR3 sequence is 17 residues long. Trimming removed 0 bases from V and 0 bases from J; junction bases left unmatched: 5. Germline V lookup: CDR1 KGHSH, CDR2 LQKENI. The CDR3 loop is CASSPPGGGHSTDTQYF. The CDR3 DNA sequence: TGTGCCAGCTCACCACCGGGCGGGGGGCACAGCACAGATACGCAGTATTTT.

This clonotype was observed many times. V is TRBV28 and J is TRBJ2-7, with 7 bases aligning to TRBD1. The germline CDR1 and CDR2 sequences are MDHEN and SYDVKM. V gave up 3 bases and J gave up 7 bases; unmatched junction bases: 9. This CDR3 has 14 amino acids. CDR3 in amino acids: CASSLDRTRREQYF. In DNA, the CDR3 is TGTGCCAGCAGTTTGGACAGGACTCGTAGGGAGCAGTACTTC.

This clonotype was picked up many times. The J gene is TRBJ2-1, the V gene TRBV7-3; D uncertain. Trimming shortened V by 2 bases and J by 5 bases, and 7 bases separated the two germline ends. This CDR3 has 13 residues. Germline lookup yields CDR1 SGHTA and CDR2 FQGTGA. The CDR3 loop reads CASSLDGNNEQFF. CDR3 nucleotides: TGTGCCAGCAGCTTAGACGGTAACAATGAGCAGTTCTTC.

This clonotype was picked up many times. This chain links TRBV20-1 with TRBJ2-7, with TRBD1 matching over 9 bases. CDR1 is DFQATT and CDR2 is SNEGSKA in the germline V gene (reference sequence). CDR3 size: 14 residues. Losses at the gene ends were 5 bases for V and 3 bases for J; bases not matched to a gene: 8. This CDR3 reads CSAPLTGGIYEQYF. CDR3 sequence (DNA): TGCAGTGCTCCACTGACAGGGGGTATCTACGAGCAGTACTTC.

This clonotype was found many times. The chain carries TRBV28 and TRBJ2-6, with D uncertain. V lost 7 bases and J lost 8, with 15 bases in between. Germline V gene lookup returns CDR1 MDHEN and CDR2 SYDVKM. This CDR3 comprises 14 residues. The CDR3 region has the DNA TGTGCCAGCACCCTAAGACTGACTCCCAACGTCCTGACTTTC. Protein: CASTLRLTPNVLTF.

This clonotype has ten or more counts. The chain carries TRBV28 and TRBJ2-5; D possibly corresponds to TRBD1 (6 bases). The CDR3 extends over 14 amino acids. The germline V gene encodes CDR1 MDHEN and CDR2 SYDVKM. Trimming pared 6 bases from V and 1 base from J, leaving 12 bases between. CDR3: CASSQGQTQETQYF. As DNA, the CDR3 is TGTGCCAGCAGCCAGGGACAAACCCAAGAGACCCAGTACTTC.

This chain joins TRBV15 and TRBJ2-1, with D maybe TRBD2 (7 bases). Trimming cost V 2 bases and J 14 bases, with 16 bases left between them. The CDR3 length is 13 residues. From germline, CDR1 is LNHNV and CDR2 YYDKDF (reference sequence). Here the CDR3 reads CATSRQEGGAKFF. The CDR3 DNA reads TGTGCCACCAGCAGACAAGAGGGGGGGGCCAAGTTCTTC.

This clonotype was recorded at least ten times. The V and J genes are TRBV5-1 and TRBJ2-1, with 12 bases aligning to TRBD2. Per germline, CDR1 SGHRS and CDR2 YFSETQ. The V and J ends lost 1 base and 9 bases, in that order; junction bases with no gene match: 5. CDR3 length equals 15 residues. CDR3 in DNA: TGCGCCAGCAGCTTGTCTCTAGCGGGAGGGCGTGAGCAGTTCTTC. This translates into CASSLSLAGGREQFF.

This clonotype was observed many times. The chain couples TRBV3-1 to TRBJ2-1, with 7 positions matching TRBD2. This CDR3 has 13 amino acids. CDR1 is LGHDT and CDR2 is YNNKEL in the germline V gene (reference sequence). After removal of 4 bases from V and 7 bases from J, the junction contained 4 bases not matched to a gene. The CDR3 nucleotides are TGTGCCAGCAGCCGTGGGGGGGTGAATGAGCAGTTCTTC. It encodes CASSRGGVNEQFF.

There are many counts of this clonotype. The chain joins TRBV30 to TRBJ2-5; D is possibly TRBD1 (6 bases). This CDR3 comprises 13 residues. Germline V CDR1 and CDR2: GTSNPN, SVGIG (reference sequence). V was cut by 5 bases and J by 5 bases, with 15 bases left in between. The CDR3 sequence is CAWVRTARETQYF. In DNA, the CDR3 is TGTGCCTGGGTGAGGACAGCCCGGGAGACCCAGTACTTC.

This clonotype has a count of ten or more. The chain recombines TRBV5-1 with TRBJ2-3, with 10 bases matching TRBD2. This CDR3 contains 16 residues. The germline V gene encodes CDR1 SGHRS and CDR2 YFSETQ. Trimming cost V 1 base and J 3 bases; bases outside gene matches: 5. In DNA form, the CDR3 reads TGCGCCAGCAGCTTGCCGACTAGCGGGCAGACAGATACGCAGTATTTT. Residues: CASSLPTSGQTDTQYF.

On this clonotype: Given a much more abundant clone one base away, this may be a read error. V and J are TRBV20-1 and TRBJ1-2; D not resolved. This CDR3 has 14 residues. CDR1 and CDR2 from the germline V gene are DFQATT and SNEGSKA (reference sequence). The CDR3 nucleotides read TGCAGTACTAGAGATTGGGTCACTTCCTATGGCTACACCTTC. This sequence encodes CSTRDWVTSYGYTF.

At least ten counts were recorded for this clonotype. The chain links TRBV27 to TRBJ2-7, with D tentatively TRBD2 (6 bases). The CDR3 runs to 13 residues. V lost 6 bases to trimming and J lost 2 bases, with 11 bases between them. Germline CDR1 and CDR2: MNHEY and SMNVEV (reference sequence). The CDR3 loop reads CASSAGTAYEQYF. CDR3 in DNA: TGTGCCAGCAGCGCGGGGACGGCCTACGAGCAGTACTTC.

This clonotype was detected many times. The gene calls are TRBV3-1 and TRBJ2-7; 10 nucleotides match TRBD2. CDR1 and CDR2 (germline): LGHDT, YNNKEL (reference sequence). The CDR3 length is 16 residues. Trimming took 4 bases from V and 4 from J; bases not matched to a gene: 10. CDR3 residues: CASSPAGLAGEYEQYF. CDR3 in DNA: TGTGCCAGCAGCCCAGCGGGTCTAGCGGGGGAATACGAGCAGTACTTC.

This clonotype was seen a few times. For the CDR3, the DNA is TGTGCCAGTAGCTCGACAGCTTCAGGGACTGAAGCTTTCTTT. Translated, it gives CASSSTASGTEAFF. The rearrangement joins TRBV19 to TRBJ1-1; a weak D match, TRBD1 (5 bases). The V gene lost 6 bases and the J gene lost 5 bases, with 16 bases spanning the gap. Germline V gene data show CDR1 as LNHDA and CDR2 as SQIVND (reference sequence). The CDR3 contains 14 residues. The full variable domain, completed using reference TRBV19 and TRBJ1-1, is DGGITQSPKYLFRKEGQNVTLSCEQNLNHDAMYWYRQDPGQGLRLIYYSQIVNDFQKGDIAEGYSVSREKKESFPLTVTSAQKNPTAFYLCASSSTASGTEAFFGQGTRLTVV.